The text below deals with one T cell receptor beta chain. Antigen: not known. RNA extraction and reverse transcription yielded cDNA as sequencing template. TCRdb's copy holds only in-frame clones and misses some; the assay was immunoSEQ multiplex PCR. Among some 170,000 clones listed, 67% were seen once. Germline values: CDR1 SQVTM, CDR2 ANQGSEA. CDR3 length: 15 amino acids. The ends were cut back, 4 bases at V and 2 bases at J, with 17 bases in the middle. The entry originates in a study of CD8+ T cells in alopecia areata. The wider study: Oral tofacitinib (5 to 10 mg twice daily) was administered to treated patients.

Researchers took lesional scalp punch biopsies and peripheral blood from people who were alopecia areata patients. PBMCs yielded sorted CD4+ and CD8+ T cells. General study findings and limits: Clonality exceeded that of normal scalp in lesional scalp, most notably in alopecia totalis/universalis.

The chain joins TRBV29-1 to TRBJ2-5; D ambiguous. Sample: CD8+ T cells sorted from blood, taken at week 0. This TCR was sampled from a human donor with alopecia areata. CDR3 amino acids: CSVARATLIQETQYF. CDR3 bases: TGCAGCGTTGCCCGGGCCACCTTGATACAAGAGACCCAGTACTTC.